These 26 T cell receptor beta chains share one sample of origin, sequenced in a study of T-cell memory formation after mild COVID-19. TCRdb reanalysed the 5' RACE reads using MiXCR and keeps one entry per CDR3 protein. The sample shows 40,000 to 45,000 distinct CDR3 sequences, about 7.1% of them seen only once. The specimen was PBMCs or a T cell subset sorted from them (not recorded which). The receptor set was obtained from a man between 18 and 35 years old who had mild COVID-19 (a few samples of this study predate the infection). Cell type and time point are not known.

By frequency in the sample, this clonotype is medium-sized (0.01 to 0.1%). The chain recombines TRBV5-1 with TRBJ2-3; TRBD1 matches at 10 bases. Trimming cost V 0 bases and J 1 base; bases outside gene matches: 2. The CDR3 has 16 amino acids. Germline values: CDR1 SGHRS, CDR2 YFSETQ. The CDR3 DNA follows: TGCGCCAGCAGCTTGGCGACAGGGGGCGGCACAGATACGCAGTATTTT. This encodes CASSLATGGGTDTQYF.

This clonotype was counted a few times. The chain joins TRBV20-1 to TRBJ2-2; TRBD2 aligns across 7 bases. Looked up from germline, CDR1 is DFQATT and CDR2 is SNEGSKA (reference sequence). The junction had 7 bases not matched to a gene; V was cut back by 6 bases and J by 0 bases. The CDR3 is 15 residues long. Written as DNA, the CDR3 is TGCAGTGCCCTGCGCGGGAGCTCGAACACCGGGGAGCTGTTTTTT. Translated, it gives CSALRGSSNTGELFF.

There are a few counts of this clonotype. The chain couples TRBV18 to TRBJ2-2; tentative D call: TRBD2 (6 bases). The length of the CDR3 is 15 residues. Per the germline V gene, CDR1 is KGHSH and CDR2 is LQKENI. With 3 bases removed from V and 2 bases from J, the gap between germline ends came to 10 bases. In DNA form, the CDR3 reads TGTGCCAGCTCACCGGGACTCATCAACACCGGGGAGCTGTTTTTT. The encoded protein is CASSPGLINTGELFF.

This clonotype was found a few times. The rearrangement uses TRBV7-9 and TRBJ1-1; possibly TRBD1 for D (6 bases). The V and J ends lost 6 bases and 4 bases respectively, with 12 bases between them. Germline lookup yields CDR1 SEHNR and CDR2 FQNEAQ (reference sequence). The CDR3 totals 13 residues. The CDR3 region has the DNA TGTGCCAGCAGTTACACAGGGCCCACTGAAGCTTTCTTT. Translated, it gives CASSYTGPTEAFF. The full variable domain, with the rest looked up from reference TRBV7-9 and TRBJ1-1, is DTGVSQNPRHKITKRGQNVTFRCDPISEHNRLYWYRQTLGQGPEFLTYFQNEAQLEKSRLLSDRFSAERPKGSFSTLEIQRTEQGDSAMYLCASSYTGPTEAFFGQGTRLTVV.

The V gene is TRBV5-1, the J gene TRBJ2-1; TRBD2 agrees at 12 bases. V lost 4 bases to trimming and J lost 3 bases; unmatched junction nucleotides: 8. Per germline, CDR1 SGHRS and CDR2 YFSETQ. The CDR3 length is 17 residues. The CDR3 DNA reads TGCGCCAGCAGCCCCATGACTAGCGGGGGAGGCTACAATGAGCAGTTCTTC. Residues: CASSPMTSGGGYNEQFF. The whole variable domain, filled in from reference TRBV5-1 and TRBJ2-1, reads KAGVTQTPRYLIKTRGQQVTLSCSPISGHRSVSWYQQTPGQGLQFLFEYFSETQRNKGNFPGRFSGRQFSNSRSEMNVSTLELGDSALYLCASSPMTSGGGYNEQFFGPGTRLTVL.

CDR3 bases: TGTGCCATCGGACAGGGTTTGTATAGCAATCAGCCCCAGCATTTT. It translates to CAIGQGLYSNQPQHF. The V call is TRBV10-3, the J call TRBJ1-5; 8 bases align to TRBD1. The junction had 6 bases not matched to a gene; V was cut back by 8 bases and J by 0 bases. The CDR3 is 15 amino acids. Germline V gene sequence: CDR1 ENHRY, CDR2 SYGVKD.

This clonotype has just a few counts. The chain has TRBV6-5 and TRBJ2-1; D might be TRBD2 (6 bases). Trimming pared 0 bases from V and 12 bases from J, leaving 21 bases between. The germline V gene encodes CDR1 MNHEY and CDR2 SVGAGI. This CDR3 is 16 amino acids long. The CDR3 DNA follows: TGTGCCAGCAGTTACTCGATGAGGGTGGTCGGGCGGGGGCAGTTCTTC. Translated: CASSYSMRVVGRGQFF.

A few counts support this clonotype. The CDR3 nucleotides read TGTGCCAGCAGCTCCGACGGAGCTTTCTTT. Translated: CASSSDGAFF. The V and J genes are TRBV7-2 and TRBJ1-1, with D unclear. With 4 bases removed from V and 10 bases from J, the gap between germline ends came to 7 bases. The CDR3 spans 10 residues. Germline loops: CDR1 SGHTA, CDR2 FQGNSA.

This clonotype occurred a few times. The gene calls are TRBV7-2 and TRBJ2-1; no clear D gene. This CDR3 is 9 amino acids long. Germline loops: CDR1 SGHTA, CDR2 FQGNSA. V was pared by 8 bases and J by 6 bases, with 2 bases between. CDR3 sequence (DNA): TGTGCCAGCCCCAATGAGCAGTTCTTC. This gives the protein CASPNEQFF.

The rearrangement links TRBV5-1 to TRBJ1-5; the D is unclear. The CDR3 runs 15 residues. Trimming shortened V by 0 bases and J by 4 bases, and 11 bases separated the two germline ends. Germline V gene lookup returns CDR1 SGHRS and CDR2 YFSETQ. The CDR3, as DNA: TGCGCCAGCAGCTTGGCCGGGCAGGAAAATCAGCCCCAGCATTTT. This codes for CASSLAGQENQPQHF.

The table lists this clonotype with a few counts. J is TRBJ2-5 and V is TRBV24-1; the match to TRBD1 covers 8 bases. Losses at the gene ends were 0 bases for V and 2 bases for J; bases not matched to a gene: 10. Germline V gives CDR1 KGHDR, CDR2 SFDVKD. The CDR3 is made up of 18 amino acids. The CDR3 sequence is CATSDLPGTGDYQETQYF. The DNA for the CDR3 is TGTGCCACCAGTGATTTGCCGGGGACAGGAGACTATCAAGAGACCCAGTACTTC.

Many counts were recorded for this clonotype. The chain joins TRBV6-6 to TRBJ2-7, with a tentative D call TRBD1 (5 bases). CDR3 length: 15 amino acids. The germline V and J ends were trimmed by 4 bases and 2 bases, with 15 bases remaining between them. From germline, CDR1 is MNHNY and CDR2 SVGAGI (reference sequence). Here the CDR3 reads CASSSVFGQTYEQYV. CDR3 nucleotides: TGTGCCAGCAGTTCCGTCTTCGGACAAACCTACGAGCAGTACGTC.

V gene TRBV5-1 combines with J gene TRBJ2-1, with a possible D match to TRBD2 (6 bases). This CDR3 has 15 residues. Germline CDR1 is SGHRS and CDR2 is YFSETQ. V was cut by 4 bases and J by 8 bases, with 19 bases left in between. The CDR3 protein is CASSVTGLRSYEQFF. The CDR3 coding sequence is TGCGCCAGCAGCGTCACGGGACTCCGGAGCTATGAGCAGTTCTTC.

This clonotype turned up a few times. The chain employs TRBV11-2 and TRBJ2-5; D is possibly TRBD1 (5 bases). CDR1 is SGHAT, CDR2 FQNNGV, per germline. V was clipped by 6 bases and J by 1 base, with 9 bases between them. CDR3 length equals 13 residues. This CDR3 reads CASSEQVQETQYF. The CDR3 DNA is TGTGCCAGCAGTGAACAGGTCCAAGAGACCCAGTACTTC.

Many counts were recorded for this clonotype. The V and J genes are TRBV5-6 and TRBJ2-1; 8 bases align to TRBD2. Germline lookup yields CDR1 SGHDT and CDR2 YYEEEE. Trimming at V came to 1 base and at J to 7 bases, leaving 7 bases not matched to a gene. The CDR3 covers 15 residues. The CDR3: CASSLSPGGHNEQFF. CDR3 nucleotide sequence: TGTGCCAGCAGCTTGTCCCCGGGGGGGCATAATGAGCAGTTCTTC. Looking up the rest from reference TRBV5-6 and TRBJ2-1 gives the full variable domain: DAGVTQSPTHLIKTRGQQVTLRCSPKSGHDTVSWYQQALGQGPQFIFQYYEEEERQRGNFPDRFSGHQFPNYSSELNVNALLLGDSALYLCASSLSPGGHNEQFFGPGTRLTVL.

This chain joins TRBV6-6 and TRBJ2-7, with D tentatively TRBD1 or TRBD2 (5 bases each). Germline CDR1 is MNHNY and CDR2 is SVGAGI (reference sequence). The CDR3 length is 14 residues. V was pared by 4 bases and J by 1 base, with 11 bases between. CDR3 DNA: TGTGCCAGCAGTTCCGGGACCCTGTCCTACGAGCAGTACTTC. This gives the protein CASSSGTLSYEQYF.

This clonotype was observed at least ten times. V gene TRBV7-9 combines with J gene TRBJ2-1, with D perhaps matching TRBD1 (6 bases). The V and J ends lost 4 bases and 4 bases respectively, with 11 bases between them. The CDR3 has 14 amino acids. The V gene's germline CDR1 is SEHNR and CDR2 FQNEAQ (reference sequence). The chain's CDR3 is CASSSRDKYNEQFF. The CDR3 nucleotides are TGTGCCAGCAGCTCCCGGGACAAATACAATGAGCAGTTCTTC.

J is TRBJ2-3 and V is TRBV7-6; 7 bases agree with TRBD2. This CDR3 contains 14 residues. Germline V lookup: CDR1 SGHVS, CDR2 FNYEAQ. J lost 5 bases, V lost 2 bases, and 4 bases had no gene match. The CDR3 coding sequence is TGTGCCAGCAGCTTAATGTCGGGGGGAGATACGCAGTATTTT. Translation: CASSLMSGGDTQYF.

This clonotype was seen only a few times. CDR3 sequence (DNA): TGCGCCAGCAGCCTCCTGACAGGATACAATGAGCAGTTCTTC. This sequence encodes CASSLLTGYNEQFF. The V call is TRBV5-1, the J call TRBJ2-1; TRBD1 might be the D (6 bases). Trimming pared 4 bases from V and 4 bases from J, leaving 12 bases between. Germline V gives CDR1 SGHRS, CDR2 YFSETQ. This CDR3 has 14 residues.

This clonotype has ten or more counts. J is TRBJ2-5 and V is TRBV12-3 or TRBV12-4; TRBD1 agrees at 7 bases. This CDR3 is built from 13 residues. Trimming cost V 6 bases and J 3 bases; bases outside gene matches: 4. CDR3 region: CASSPTGKETQYF. CDR3 sequence (DNA): TGTGCCAGCAGCCCGACAGGGAAAGAGACCCAGTACTTC.

This clonotype was detected many times. The chain combines TRBV29-1 with TRBJ1-2; maybe TRBD1 (5 bases). The CDR3 extends over 15 amino acids. Deletions cut 4 bases from V and 3 bases from J, with 18 bases between. CDR1 is SQVTM, CDR2 ANQGSEA, per germline. This CDR3 reads CSVGERDVPHYGYTF. The CDR3 DNA follows: TGCAGCGTTGGTGAGAGGGACGTTCCGCACTATGGCTACACCTTC. The full variable domain, completed using reference TRBV29-1 and TRBJ1-2, is SAVISQKPSRDICQRGTSLTIQCQVDSQVTMMFWYRQQPGQSLTLIATANQGSEATYESGFVIDKFPISRPNLTFSTLTVSNMSPEDSSIYLCSVGERDVPHYGYTFGSGTRLTVV.

This clonotype appeared many times. The chain joins TRBV4-2 to TRBJ2-7; TRBD2 matches at 10 bases. The CDR3 is 18 amino acids. In germline, CDR1 is LGHNA, CDR2 YNFKEQ. Trimming cost V 1 base and J 4 bases; bases outside gene matches: 13. The CDR3 sequence is CASSQAWTSGSPGYEQYF. CDR3 in DNA: TGTGCCAGCAGCCAAGCGTGGACTAGCGGTTCCCCAGGTTACGAGCAGTACTTC.

This clonotype came up a few times. It may be a read error: a sequence one base away is much more abundant. J is TRBJ2-5 and V is TRBV5-1; 8 positions match TRBD2. CDR1 SGHRS and CDR2 YFSETQ come from the germline V gene. V was clipped by 2 bases and J by 5 bases; unmatched bases: 8. The CDR3 sequence is 15 residues long. The CDR3 region is CASSFSVSGAETQYF. Written as DNA, the CDR3 is TGCGCCAGCAGCTTCAGTGTTAGCGGGGCGGAGACCCAGTACTTC.

This sequence joins TRBV7-2 and TRBJ2-7, with no clear D. Between the trimmed V and J ends, which lost 4 bases and 3 bases, there was a span of 7 bases. The CDR3 length is 12 residues. Germline loops: CDR1 SGHTA, CDR2 FQGNSA. CDR3 residues: CASSSTGYEQYV. The DNA for the CDR3 is TGTGCCAGCAGCTCCACGGGCTACGAGCAGTACGTC.

The chain carries TRBV7-2 and TRBJ2-1; D remains unclear. Germline values: CDR1 SGHTA, CDR2 FQGNSA. V lost 3 bases, J lost 8 bases, and 11 bases lay in between. This CDR3 has 13 amino acids. The CDR3 sequence is CASSFFTWDEQFF. CDR3 coding DNA: TGTGCCAGCAGCTTTTTCACGTGGGATGAGCAGTTCTTC.

The J gene is TRBJ1-2, the V gene TRBV5-1; tentatively, D is TRBD1 (6 bases). CDR1 is SGHRS and CDR2 is YFSETQ in the germline V gene. V was trimmed by 1 base and J by 4 bases, leaving 8 bases between them. The CDR3 consists of 13 residues. The CDR3 DNA reads TGCGCCAGCAGCTTGACAGGGTCCTATGGCTACACCTTC. Its protein product is CASSLTGSYGYTF.